This is a list of T cell receptor beta chains from one sample in a study of shared clonotypes between healthy human individuals. Here immunoSEQ multiplex PCR was the method, and the copy in TCRdb shows in-frame clones only, minus some. The sample includes 450,000 to 650,000 clones, around three quarters seen only once; the top ten take around 13%. Sequenced material: PBMCs. These receptors all come from a woman aged 40 to 49 in good health. Some clones in this sample may be carry-over from other donors' samples. CDR3s include the opening cysteine and the closing phenylalanine or tryptophan. Fields, in order: clone size, V gene, J gene, D gene, CDR3 DNA, CDR3 protein. A D gene is named only where the DNA matches it firmly. Clone size is stated in some rows and not others, as once, few, many or a class when expanded.

>.|TRBV7-9|TRBJ1-5|.
TGTGCCAGCAGCTTATCGGGGTTCGGACAGCCCCAGCATTTT
CASSLSGFGQPQHF
>.|TRBV9|TRBJ2-1|.
TGTGCCAGCGGCGACTACAATGAGCAGTTCTTC
CASGDYNEQFF
>few|TRBV7-3|TRBJ1-1|.
TGTGCCAGCAGCCAAAACAGGAACACTGAAGCTTTCTTT
CASSQNRNTEAFF
>.|TRBV11-3|TRBJ2-7|.
TGTGCCAGCAGCTTAGAACGGATCGGCGGGGAGCAGTACTTC
CASSLERIGGEQYF
>.|TRBV19|TRBJ2-2|.
TGTGCCAGTAGTCCCCGGACAGCCGGGGAGCTGTTTTTT
CASSPRTAGELFF
>once|TRBV6-1|TRBJ2-7|.
TGTGCCAGCAGTGAAGCGGGGGGGCCCTACGAGCAGTACTTC
CASSEAGGPYEQYF
>many|TRBV29-1|TRBJ2-7|TRBD1
TGCAGCGTTGCCCCGGGACAGGGAGTCGGCGAGCAGTACTTC
CSVAPGQGVGEQYF
>.|TRBV11-3|TRBJ1-6|.
TGTGCCAGCAGCTTTAAGTACTCCTATAATTCACCCCTCCACTTT
CASSFKYSYNSPLHF
>once|TRBV5-1|TRBJ2-1|.
TGCGCCAGTACTCGGAGGGCCTCCTACAATGAGCAGTTCTTC
CASTRRASYNEQFF
>.|TRBV7-2|TRBJ2-7|TRBD2
TGTGCCAGCAGCCGACTAGCCCGTTACGAGCAGTACTTC
CASSRLARYEQYF
>.|TRBV19|TRBJ1-1|.
TGTGCCAGTAGTATAGATGGGGACACCGGAGATGGTAGAGCTTTCTTT
CASSIDGDTGDGRAFF
>.|TRBV9|TRBJ2-5|.
TGTGCCAGCAGTAGGAGCCTCGGTGTCGTTCGAGAGACCCAGTACTTC
CASSRSLGVVRETQYF
>.|TRBV5-1|TRBJ1-3|.
TGCGCCAGCAGCTTGGCAGGGACTGGAAACACCATATATTTT
CASSLAGTGNTIYF